This record concerns one TCR beta chain sequence. Antigen unknown. This record belongs to a study of T cell repertoires in cytomegalovirus infection. Whole-study context: Recently identified HLA-C-restricted and well-studied HLA-B-restricted CMV epitopes were used. Study results and limitations: Adding up the frequency of public TCR beta families identified people who carried CMV plus the relevant HLA. Ex vivo responses were dominated by HLA-C-restricted CMV-specific TCR beta clonotypes.

MiXCR, run by TCRdb on the reads, gives a single entry per CDR3 protein. Of approximately 590,000 distinct CDR3 sequences in the sample, 40% are singletons; the top ten hold 40% to 60%. The sequencing here drew on cultured PBMCs, taken from culture after CMV antigen stimulation. The source of this sequence is a human donor in good health (CMV status not recorded). Some clones in this sample may be carry-over from other donors' samples.

As DNA, the CDR3 is TGCAGCGTTGAACCCGGGAGGGGTTATGGCTACACCTTC. Translating gives CSVEPGRGYGYTF. The chain is built from TRBV29-1 and TRBJ1-2; possible D gene TRBD1, 5 bases. The V gene lost 2 bases and the J gene lost 5 bases, with 12 bases spanning the gap. There are 13 residues in the CDR3. The V gene's germline CDR1 is SQVTM and CDR2 ANQGSEA. Based on the CDR3 plus reference TRBV29-1 and TRBJ1-2, the full variable domain is SAVISQKPSRDICQRGTSLTIQCQVDSQVTMMFWYRQQPGQSLTLIATANQGSEATYESGFVIDKFPISRPNLTFSTLTVSNMSPEDSSIYLCSVEPGRGYGYTFGSGTRLTVV.